These T cell receptor beta chains were read from a single sample in a study of blood T cell repertoires in COVID-19. Clones were read by immunoSEQ multiplex PCR, and TCRdb kept only the in-frame ones, dropping some. The table lists 35,000 to 40,000 clones, 80% to 90% of them singletons. The specimen was peripheral blood. All receptors derive from a man aged 60 to 69 with COVID-19, enrolled during active disease. The CDR3 runs from the conserved cysteine through the conserved F or W. D genes are given only for firm matches. The size field is filled for only some rows; it gives once, few, many or a size class.

D gene | CDR3 length | clone size | J gene | V gene | CDR3 protein | CDR3 DNA
- | 14 | - | TRBJ2-2 | TRBV5-1 | CASSSPSLTGELFF | TGCGCCAGCAGCTCCCCCAGTCTGACCGGGGAGCTGTTTTTT
TRBD1 | 16 | - | TRBJ1-3 | TRBV9 | CASSVTDRAGGNTIYF | TGTGCCAGCAGCGTGACCGACAGGGCAGGTGGAAACACCATATATTTT
- | 16 | - | TRBJ2-7 | TRBV18 | CASSPPNYGQSGEQYF | TGTGCCAGCTCACCCCCTAATTACGGGCAATCGGGAGAGCAGTACTTC
- | 14 | once | TRBJ1-2 | TRBV4-2 | CASSPSGQGGGYTF | TGTGCCAGCAGCCCAAGTGGCCAGGGTGGAGGCTACACCTTC
TRBD1 | 19 | - | TRBJ1-1 | TRBV6-1 | CASSEQTPWTGGLNTEAFF | TGTGCCAGCAGTGAACAAACTCCCTGGACAGGGGGCCTCAACACTGAAGCTTTCTTT
TRBD1 | 15 | - | TRBJ1-2 | TRBV29-1 | CSVAYPRTGSYGYTF | TGCAGCGTTGCCTACCCTCGGACAGGTTCCTATGGCTACACCTTC
TRBD1 | 13 | - | TRBJ1-1 | TRBV19 | CATKGQGWTEAFF | TGTGCCACGAAGGGACAGGGATGGACTGAAGCTTTCTTT
- | 13 | few | TRBJ1-1 | TRBV2 | CASSQGSNTEAFF | TGTGCCAGCTCTCAGGGGTCGAACACTGAAGCTTTCTTT
- | 12 | - | TRBJ1-1 | TRBV6-5 | CASSYRTAAAFF | TGTGCCAGCAGTTACCGGACTGCGGCTGCTTTCTTT
TRBD1 | 11 | - | TRBJ2-5 | TRBV7-9 | CTGQAQETQYF | TGTACCGGACAGGCCCAAGAGACCCAGTACTTC
TRBD1 | 17 | - | TRBJ1-4 | TRBV9 | CASSGMTGGSTNEKLFF | TGTGCCAGCAGCGGAATGACAGGGGGGTCGACTAATGAAAAACTGTTTTTT
TRBD2 | 15 | - | TRBJ2-2 | TRBV7-2 | CASSPGGGHTGELFF | TGTGCCAGCAGCCCTGGGGGAGGGCACACCGGGGAGCTGTTTTTT
TRBD1 | 14 | - | TRBJ2-3 | TRBV27 | CASRRQGAGDTQYF | TGTGCCAGCAGGAGACAGGGGGCGGGAGATACGCAGTATTTT
TRBD1 | 18 | - | TRBJ2-6 | TRBV7-2 | CASSPGQGKNSGANVLTF | TGTGCCAGCAGCCCGGGACAGGGGAAAAACTCTGGGGCCAACGTCCTGACTTTC
- | 15 | once | TRBJ1-6 | TRBV28 | CASSSYSSYNSPLHF | TGTGCCAGCAGTTCTTACAGCTCCTATAATTCACCCCTCCACTTT
- | 13 | once | TRBJ1-2 | TRBV6-6 | CASSSGTRDGYTF | TGTGCCAGCAGCTCCGGGACAAGGGATGGCTACACCTTC
- | 11 | - | TRBJ1-6 | TRBV3-1/TRBV3-2 | CASSQYGSLHF | TGTGCCAGCAGCCAATACGGTTCCCTCCACTTT
- | 16 | - | TRBJ1-2 | TRBV7-2 | CASSLPDRPRGSGYTF | TGTGCCAGCAGCTTACCCGACAGACCACGGGGGAGTGGCTACACCTTC
TRBD1 | 16 | - | TRBJ1-2 | TRBV10-2 | CASSEARQGVPGGYTF | TGCGCCAGCAGTGAAGCCCGCCAGGGGGTCCCCGGTGGCTACACCTTC
- | 14 | - | TRBJ2-3 | TRBV4-2 | CASSQEASTDTQYF | TGTGCCAGCAGCCAAGAGGCTAGCACAGATACGCAGTATTTT
TRBD1 | 17 | - | TRBJ2-3 | TRBV3-1/TRBV3-2 | CASSQDKGDRGTDTQYF | TGTGCCAGCAGCCAAGATAAGGGGGACAGGGGTACAGATACGCAGTATTTT
TRBD2 | 15 | - | TRBJ2-1 | TRBV3-1/TRBV3-2 | CASSPTSGSHNEQFF | TGTGCCAGCAGCCCCACTAGCGGGAGCCACAATGAGCAGTTCTTC
TRBD1 | 15 | few | TRBJ1-6 | TRBV27 | CASSPRTGTGSPLHF | TGTGCCAGCAGTCCCCGGACAGGGACAGGGTCACCCCTCCACTTT
- | 18 | - | TRBJ1-1 | TRBV9 | CASSPLAEGHAMNTEAFF | TGTGCCAGCAGCCCCCTGGCAGAGGGACACGCCATGAACACTGAAGCTTTCTTT
TRBD2 | 18 | - | TRBJ2-3 | TRBV4-2 | CASSQVGRLAGSTDTQYF | TGTGCCAGCAGCCAAGTGGGCAGGCTAGCGGGCAGCACAGATACGCAGTATTTT
- | 15 | - | TRBJ2-7 | TRBV25-1 | CASVGGAEEAYEQYF | TGTGCCAGCGTGGGAGGAGCGGAAGAGGCCTACGAGCAGTACTTC
- | 12 | - | TRBJ1-2 | TRBV3-1/TRBV3-2 | CASSLSGGGYTF | TGTGCCAGCAGCCTATCAGGTGGGGGCTACACCTTC
- | 15 | - | TRBJ2-5 | TRBV5-1 | CASSLLNTEGETQYF | TGCGCCAGCAGCTTGTTGAATACGGAGGGGGAGACCCAGTACTTC
TRBD1 | 15 | once | TRBJ2-2 | TRBV5-1 | CASSLSGQGTGELFF | TGCGCCAGCAGCTTGTCGGGACAGGGGACCGGGGAGCTGTTTTTT
- | 14 | - | TRBJ2-7 | TRBV30 | CAWKRVGRTYEQYF | TGTGCCTGGAAACGGGTGGGGAGAACATACGAGCAGTACTTC
TRBD2 | 18 | - | TRBJ2-3 | TRBV28 | CASSFPYSIAGASDTQYF | TGTGCCAGCAGTTTCCCTTACAGTATAGCGGGGGCGTCAGATACGCAGTATTTT
TRBD1 | 14 | - | TRBJ2-3 | TRBV11-2 | CASTIRGPTDTQYF | TGTGCCAGCACCATTAGGGGGCCGACAGATACGCAGTATTTT
TRBD1 | 14 | - | TRBJ2-7 | TRBV6-5 | CASSHRDRSYEQYF | TGTGCCAGCAGTCACCGGGACAGGTCCTACGAGCAGTACTTC
- | 14 | - | TRBJ1-5 | TRBV7-6 | CASSLYREKQPQHF | TGTGCCAGCAGCCTGTACAGGGAAAAGCAGCCCCAGCATTTT
- | 14 | - | TRBJ1-5 | TRBV27 | CATSPRSGNQPQHF | TGTGCCACGTCTCCGAGAAGCGGCAATCAGCCCCAGCATTTT
- | 15 | - | TRBJ2-2 | TRBV19 | CASSIGGISGGELFF | TGTGCCAGTAGTATAGGAGGGATTAGTGGCGGGGAGCTGTTTTTT
- | 13 | - | TRBJ1-5 | TRBV5-1 | CASSLDGSQPQHF | TGCGCCAGCAGCTTGGATGGCAGTCAGCCCCAGCATTTT
TRBD1 | 13 | - | TRBJ1-2 | TRBV11-3 | CASSFDRGSGYTF | TGTGCCAGCAGCTTCGACAGGGGTAGCGGCTACACCTTC
TRBD1 | 16 | - | TRBJ1-2 | TRBV15 | CATSGPGTGGGYGYTF | TGTGCCACCAGCGGGCCCGGGACAGGGGGCGGCTATGGCTACACCTTC
- | 16 | - | TRBJ2-2 | TRBV7-8 | CASSHREGRNTGELFF | TGTGCCAGCAGCCACAGGGAGGGAAGGAACACCGGGGAGCTGTTTTTT
TRBD2 | 12 | - | TRBJ2-1 | TRBV28 | CASGSGRRDPFF | TGTGCCAGCGGTAGCGGGAGACGAGACCCGTTCTTC
- | 13 | - | TRBJ1-1 | TRBV10-3 | CATARNLNTEAFF | TGTGCCACCGCCAGAAATTTGAACACTGAAGCTTTCTTT
TRBD1 | 15 | - | TRBJ2-1 | TRBV19 | CASSIRTGTSNEQFF | TGTGCCAGTAGTATACGGACAGGTACCTCCAATGAGCAGTTCTTC